One sample yielded the 14 T cell receptor beta chains listed below, sequenced in a study of tumor and adjacent non-tumor tissue in lung cancer. TCRbeta libraries were built with three rounds of nested PCR, modified from ARM-PCR. TCRdb independently ran MiXCR on the multiplex PCR reads; one entry per CDR3 protein. The data contain approximately 130,000 distinct CDR3 sequences, over 65% of them singletons. The template was RNA from unsorted bulk tissue. Sequenced: lung tumor tissue. These receptors originate from a man aged 30 to 45 with non-small cell lung cancer.

A remark on this clonotype: No conserved phenylalanine or tryptophan ends this CDR3, so it is likely a read error. The genes are TRBV11-3 and TRBJ2-7, with 9 bases identical to TRBD1. V lost 5 bases, J lost 4 bases, and 12 bases stayed unmatched. This CDR3 comprises 16 residues. Germline V gene data show CDR1 as SGHNT and CDR2 as YENEEA. Here the CDR3 DNA reads TGTGCCAGCAGCATGACCGGGACAGGGTCGTTATACGAGCAGTACTTG. Its translation is CASSMTGTGSLYEQYL.

Turning to this clonotype: One end of the junction varies from germline; a read error may be responsible. The chain recombines TRBV24-1 with TRBJ2-1; 8 bases match TRBD1. The V gene's germline CDR1 is KGHDR and CDR2 SFDVKD. The CDR3 runs 13 residues. CDR3 nucleotides: TGTGTCACCAGTGATTCCAGGGGGCATGAGCAGTTCTTC. Its protein is CVTSDSRGHEQFF.

This clonotype appeared once. Since no conserved phenylalanine or tryptophan closes the CDR3, a read error is the likely cause. The rearrangement uses TRBV11-1 and TRBJ2-2, with a tentative D call TRBD2 (6 bases). V gave up 5 bases and J gave up 8 bases, with 18 bases separating them. The germline V gene has CDR1 SGHAT and CDR2 FQDESV (reference sequence). The CDR3 totals 15 residues. The CDR3 is CASSPGPEGTGELFL. The DNA for the CDR3 is TGTGCCAGCAGCCCAGGCCCAGAGGGGACTGGGGAGCTGTTTCTC.

The V gene is TRBV7-8, the J gene TRBJ2-5; a weak D match, TRBD2 (7 bases). V was clipped by 8 bases and J by 3 bases, with 16 bases between them. Germline lookup yields CDR1 SGHVS and CDR2 FQNEAQ. There are 14 residues in the CDR3. The CDR3: CASLRGGNEETQYF. Here the CDR3 DNA reads TGTGCCAGCCTTAGGGGGGGGAATGAAGAGACCCAGTACTTC.

This clonotype was counted only a few times. The chain combines TRBV30 with TRBJ1-1; tentative D call: TRBD1 (5 bases). V shed 6 bases and J shed 2 bases, with 19 bases lying between them. CDR1 is GTSNPN and CDR2 is SVGIG in the germline V gene (reference sequence). The CDR3 extends over 15 amino acids. Here the CDR3 reads CACPSRTGGNTEAFF. CDR3 in DNA: TGTGCCTGCCCGAGCCGGACGGGGGGAAACACTGAAGCTTTCTTT.

For this clonotype: Being one base from a much bigger clone, this may be a read error. The V gene is TRBV20-1, the J gene TRBJ2-6; the D gene is possibly TRBD1 (5 bases). This CDR3 comprises 17 residues. Per the germline V gene, CDR1 is DFQATT and CDR2 is SNEGSKA (reference sequence). CDR3 sequence (DNA): TGCAGTGCTAGGGTGCACCTAGAACTCTCTGGGGCCAGCGTCCTGACTTTC. Translation gives CSARVHLELSGASVLTF.

Many counts were recorded for this clonotype. This chain joins TRBV6-2 or TRBV6-3 and TRBJ2-7; tentatively, D is TRBD2 (6 bases). Between the trimmed V and J ends, which lost 8 bases and 2 bases, there was a span of 16 bases. The CDR3 runs to 14 residues. CDR1 and CDR2 (germline): MNHEY, SVGEGT. CDR3 residues: CASGWRGGTYEQYF. The CDR3 coding sequence is TGTGCCAGCGGATGGAGGGGTGGCACCTACGAGCAGTACTTC.

This clonotype was observed at least ten times. V usage is TRBV20-1 and J usage is TRBJ1-4, with D tentatively TRBD1 (5 bases). This CDR3 has 12 amino acids. With 5 bases removed from V and 7 bases from J, the gap between germline ends came to 11 bases. The germline V gene encodes CDR1 DFQATT and CDR2 SNEGSKA (reference sequence). For the CDR3, the DNA is TGCAGTGCTCGCCAGGGCCTTGAAAAACTGTTTTTT. It translates to CSARQGLEKLFF.

Concerning this clonotype: This sequence may be a read error, since a much larger clone differs from it by one base. The CDR3 region is CSALGEGEGNTIYF. DNA of the CDR3: TGCAGCGCCCTGGGAGAGGGTGAAGGAAACACCATATATTTT. The chain links TRBV29-1 to TRBJ1-3; D is unresolved. CDR1 and CDR2 (germline): SQVTM, ANQGSEA. The CDR3 sequence is 14 residues long. V shed 7 bases and J shed 4 bases, with 17 bases lying between them.

Worth noting for this clonotype: The final CDR3 position lacks the conserved phenylalanine or tryptophan, pointing to a likely read error. It is unclear where the CDR3 begins or ends on the DNA, so no DNA is shown, and the CDR3 is as TCRdb lists it. V and J are TRBV11-2 and TRBJ2-3; the DNA was not used to check the table's D call, TRBD2. The CDR3 has 17 amino acids, counting both end residues. Germline lookup yields CDR1 SGHAT and CDR2 FQNNGV. This chain's CDR3 is CVSSFYPREVHTDTQYL.

The CDR3 region has the DNA TGCAGTGCGATGGGACGGGCACGTACTCAGTATTTT. Encoded protein: CSAMGRARTQYF. V is TRBV20-1 and J is TRBJ2-3, with D tentatively TRBD1 or TRBD2 (5 bases each). CDR3 length: 12 amino acids. Trimming shortened V by 6 bases and J by 12 bases, and 19 bases separated the two germline ends. The germline CDR1 and CDR2 sequences are DFQATT and SNEGSKA (reference sequence).

This clonotype was observed many times. The chain employs TRBV10-3 and TRBJ2-3; 14 bases agree with TRBD2. Germline CDR1 is ENHRY and CDR2 is SYGVKD. There are 14 residues in the CDR3. Trimming cost V 11 bases and J 5 bases; bases outside gene matches: 6. CDR3 sequence: CASTSGGAIDTQYF. CDR3 coding DNA: TGTGCCTCGACTAGCGGGGGGGCCATAGATACGCAGTATTTT.

Note on this clonotype: It may be a read error: a sequence one base away is much more abundant. The chain has TRBV12-3 or TRBV12-4 and TRBJ2-7; the match to TRBD1 covers 7 bases. CDR3 length: 12 residues. J gave up 6 bases and V 4 bases, and 3 bases lay outside the gene matches. The CDR3 nucleotides read TGTGCCAGCAGTTCGACAGGGCCCGAGCAGTACTTC. Its translation: CASSSTGPEQYF.

Comment on this clonotype: Given a much more abundant clone one base away, this may be a read error. CDR3 loop: CASCFGSIGEQYF. The CDR3, as DNA: TGTGCCAGCTGTTTTGGTAGTATCGGCGAGCAGTACTTC. This chain links TRBV6-6 with TRBJ2-7; D is ambiguous. The V end was cut by 8 bases, the J end by 6 bases, with 17 bases between. CDR1 is MNHNY, CDR2 SVGAGI, per germline (reference sequence). The CDR3 consists of 13 residues.